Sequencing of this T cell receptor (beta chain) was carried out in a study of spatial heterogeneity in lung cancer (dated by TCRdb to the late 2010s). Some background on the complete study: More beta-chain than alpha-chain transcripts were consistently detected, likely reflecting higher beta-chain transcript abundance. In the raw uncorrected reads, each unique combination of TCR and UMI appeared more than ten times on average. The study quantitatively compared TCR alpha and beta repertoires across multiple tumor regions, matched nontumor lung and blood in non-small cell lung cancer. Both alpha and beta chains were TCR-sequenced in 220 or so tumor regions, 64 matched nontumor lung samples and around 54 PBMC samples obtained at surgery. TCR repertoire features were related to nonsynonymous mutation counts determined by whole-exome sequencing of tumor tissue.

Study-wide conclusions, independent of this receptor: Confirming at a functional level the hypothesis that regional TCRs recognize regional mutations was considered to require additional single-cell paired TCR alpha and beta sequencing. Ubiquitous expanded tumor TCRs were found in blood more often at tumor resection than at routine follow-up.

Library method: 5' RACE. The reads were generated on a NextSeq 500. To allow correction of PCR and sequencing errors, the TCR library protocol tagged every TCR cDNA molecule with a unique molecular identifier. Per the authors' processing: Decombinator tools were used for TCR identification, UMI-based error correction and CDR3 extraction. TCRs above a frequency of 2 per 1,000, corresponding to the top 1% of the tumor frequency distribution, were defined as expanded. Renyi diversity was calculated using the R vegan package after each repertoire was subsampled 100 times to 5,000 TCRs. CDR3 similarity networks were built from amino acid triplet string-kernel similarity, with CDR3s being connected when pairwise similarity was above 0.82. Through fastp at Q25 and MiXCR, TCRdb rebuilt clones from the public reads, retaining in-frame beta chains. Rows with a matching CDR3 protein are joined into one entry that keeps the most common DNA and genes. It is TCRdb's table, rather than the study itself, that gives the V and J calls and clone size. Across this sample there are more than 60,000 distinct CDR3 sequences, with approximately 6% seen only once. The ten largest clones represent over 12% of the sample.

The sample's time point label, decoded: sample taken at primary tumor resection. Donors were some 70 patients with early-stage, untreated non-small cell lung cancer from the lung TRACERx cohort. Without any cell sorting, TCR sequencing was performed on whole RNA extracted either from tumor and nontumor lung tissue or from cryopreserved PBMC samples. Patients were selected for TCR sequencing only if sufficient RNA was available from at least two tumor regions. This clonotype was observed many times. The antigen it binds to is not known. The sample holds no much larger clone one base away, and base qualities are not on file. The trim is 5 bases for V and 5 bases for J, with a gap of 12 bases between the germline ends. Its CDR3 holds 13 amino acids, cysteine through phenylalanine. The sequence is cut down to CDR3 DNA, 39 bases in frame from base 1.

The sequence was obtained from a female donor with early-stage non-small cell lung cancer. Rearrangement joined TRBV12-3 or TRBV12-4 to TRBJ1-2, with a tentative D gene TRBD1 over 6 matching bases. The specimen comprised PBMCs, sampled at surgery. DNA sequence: TGTGCCAGCAGTGGTGACAGGAGATATGGCTACACCTTC. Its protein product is CASSGDRRYGYTF.